One sample yielded the 12 T cell receptor beta chains listed below, sequenced in a study of blood T cell repertoires in COVID-19. Some clones are missing from TCRdb's copy, which holds only in-frame ones; the method was immunoSEQ multiplex PCR. The repertoire includes about 82,000 clones, about 80% of them detected once, and 12% sits in the top ten. Sequenced: peripheral blood. The receptors were sampled from a middle-aged woman with active or convalescent COVID-19.

This sequence joins TRBV5-8 and TRBJ1-2; D not certain. From germline, CDR1 is SGHTS and CDR2 YDEGEE. The CDR3 totals 15 residues. Between the trimmed V and J ends, which lost 0 bases and 2 bases, there was a span of 11 bases. In DNA, the CDR3 is TGTGCCAGCAGCTTGGCCCTCAGTTACAACTATGGCTACACCTTC. It specifies CASSLALSYNYGYTF.

DNA of the CDR3: TGCGCCACTGGGACAGCGAGCTCCTATAATTCACCCCTCCACTTT. Protein product: CATGTASSYNSPLHF. The rearrangement uses TRBV10-2 and TRBJ1-6; TRBD1 agrees at 7 bases. This CDR3 is 15 amino acids long. Germline values: CDR1 WSHSY, CDR2 SAAADI. The V segment lost 10 bases and the J segment 0 bases; nucleotides outside the gene matches: 6.

The chain has TRBV7-8 and TRBJ2-4; 8 bases fit TRBD1. Germline CDR1 reads SGHVS; CDR2 reads FQNEAQ. The ends lost 5 bases at V and 0 bases at J; junction bases unmatched: 9. The CDR3 has 17 amino acids. The CDR3 coding sequence is TGTGCCAGCAGCGGAGGACAGGGATCCCTAGCCAAAAACATTCAGTACTTC. Its protein product is CASSGGQGSLAKNIQYF.

J is TRBJ2-7 and V is TRBV10-3; the match to TRBD2 covers 10 bases. The CDR3 sequence is 15 residues long. CDR1 and CDR2 (germline): ENHRY, SYGVKD. J lost 2 bases, V lost 6 bases, and 7 bases had no gene match. The CDR3 loop reads CAIRSTSGNPYEQYF. CDR3 in DNA: TGTGCCATCAGATCAACTAGCGGGAATCCCTACGAGCAGTACTTC.

This rearrangement joins TRBV6-5 to TRBJ2-1, with 8 bases that match TRBD2. The length of the CDR3 is 15 residues. In germline, CDR1 is MNHEY, CDR2 SVGAGI. V trimming: 5 bases; J trimming: 5 bases; junction bases outside the gene matches: 8. CDR3 in amino acids: CASSTGTRSHNEQFF. The CDR3 region has the DNA TGTGCCAGCAGTACCGGGACTAGAAGTCACAATGAGCAGTTCTTC.

V gene TRBV28 combines with J gene TRBJ2-1; D unclear. V dropped 5 bases and J dropped 13 bases, with 9 bases sitting between them. Germline CDR1 MDHEN, CDR2 SYDVKM. This CDR3 has 10 residues. CDR3 in DNA: TGTGCCAGCAGTGGGCATCATCAGTTCTTC. This sequence encodes CASSGHHQFF.

V is TRBV7-8 and J is TRBJ2-3, with a weak D call TRBD2 (7 bases). The CDR3 sequence is 15 residues long. The germline V gene encodes CDR1 SGHVS and CDR2 FQNEAQ. The V gene lost 6 bases and the J gene lost 3 bases, with 16 bases spanning the gap. CDR3 DNA: TGTGCCAGCAGGCAAGCCGGGGGGCGGACAGATACGCAGTATTTT. Protein product: CASRQAGGRTDTQYF.

The chain has TRBV27 and TRBJ2-3; tentatively, D is TRBD2 (5 bases). The CDR3 contains 13 residues. The V and J ends lost 6 bases and 6 bases respectively, with 13 bases between them. In germline, CDR1 is MNHEY, CDR2 SMNVEV (reference sequence). As DNA, the CDR3 is TGTGCCAGCAGCTTCCCATCGGGGGATACGCAGTATTTT. This sequence encodes CASSFPSGDTQYF.

The V and J genes are TRBV5-4 and TRBJ2-1, with unresolved D. V lost 2 bases, J lost 6 bases, and 3 bases lay in between. Germline CDR1 SGHNT, CDR2 YYREEE (reference sequence). This CDR3 has 11 amino acids. For the CDR3, the DNA is TGTGCCAGCAGCTTTAGCAATGAGCAGTTCTTC. Protein: CASSFSNEQFF.

V and J are TRBV11-2 and TRBJ2-3; 7 positions agree with TRBD1. The germline V gene has CDR1 SGHAT and CDR2 FQNNGV. The J segment lost 0 bases and the V segment lost 0 bases, leaving 3 bases of the junction unmatched. The CDR3 has 16 residues. The CDR3 here is CASSLDEGASTDTQYF. The CDR3 DNA follows: TGTGCCAGCAGCTTAGATGAGGGGGCCAGCACAGATACGCAGTATTTT.

This rearrangement joins TRBV7-8 to TRBJ1-4; tentatively, D is TRBD1 (6 bases). V was clipped by 1 base and J by 4 bases, with 10 bases between them. The CDR3 has 15 amino acids. Per the germline V gene, CDR1 is SGHVS and CDR2 is FQNEAQ. The CDR3, as DNA: TGTGCCAGCAGCTTAGAACAGGGATTTAATGAAAAACTGTTTTTT. Its translation is CASSLEQGFNEKLFF.

This clone was seen a handful of times. The gene calls are TRBV10-3 and TRBJ2-5; 8 bases line up with TRBD1. CDR3 size: 15 residues. Germline lookup yields CDR1 ENHRY and CDR2 SYGVKD. V lost 4 bases to trimming and J lost 4 bases; unmatched junction nucleotides: 8. CDR3 loop: CAISGGQGAGETQYF. In DNA form, the CDR3 reads TGTGCCATCAGTGGAGGGCAGGGGGCGGGAGAGACCCAGTACTTC.